One and the same sample provided the 20 T cell receptor beta chains below, sequenced in a study of blood T cells in healthy people across ages. The second PCR ran roughly 6 to 12 cycles with a sample-barcoded 5' primer and J-beta primers. TCRdb called the 5' RACE reads again in MiXCR, with one record for every CDR3 protein. The table includes roughly 1 million distinct CDR3 sequences, under 30% detected once. This sample was also put to use in a study of T cells of mothers and their children.

The specimen was blood. The receptors were gathered from a girl aged 2-10 years in good health.

The rearrangement joins TRBV3-1 to TRBJ1-3, with D perhaps matching TRBD1 (6 bases). Trimming cost V 6 bases and J 6 bases, with 12 bases left between them. CDR3 size: 13 residues. Looked up from germline, CDR1 is LGHDT and CDR2 is YNNKEL (reference sequence). The CDR3 nucleotides are TGTGCCAGCAGTGGGGACATACAAAACACCATATATTTT. Protein: CASSGDIQNTIYF.

There are a few counts of this clonotype. The rearrangement links TRBV5-1 to TRBJ1-1; no clear D gene. Germline CDR1 is SGHRS and CDR2 is YFSETQ. V dropped 7 bases and J dropped 1 base, with 17 bases sitting between them. The CDR3 spans 15 residues. Written as DNA, the CDR3 is TGCGCCAGCCTCCTTTTTGGTGGAGCGAACACTGAAGCTTTCTTT. The encoded protein is CASLLFGGANTEAFF.

The chain recombines TRBV3-1 with TRBJ2-1; D is unclear. V was shortened by 0 bases and J by 0 bases, with 12 bases between the two germline ends. Germline CDR1 and CDR2: LGHDT and YNNKEL (reference sequence). There are 17 residues in the CDR3. The CDR3 bases are TGTGCCAGCAGCCAAGAGTTCGAACCTAGCTCCTACAATGAGCAGTTCTTC. Translated, it gives CASSQEFEPSSYNEQFF.

This chain joins TRBV6-5 and TRBJ2-7; 16 nucleotides align to TRBD2. Germline CDR1 reads MNHEY; CDR2 reads SVGAGI. V lost 6 bases and J lost 4; bases outside the gene matches: 0. The CDR3 covers 14 residues. The CDR3 protein is CASRGLAGGYEQYF. DNA of the CDR3: TGTGCCAGCAGGGGACTAGCGGGAGGGTACGAGCAGTACTTC.

This clonotype was seen more than once but under ten times. CDR3 sequence: CASSQGVGESYEQYF. CDR3 nucleotide sequence: TGCGCCAGCAGCCAAGGAGTGGGGGAGTCCTACGAGCAGTACTTC. The chain carries TRBV4-3 and TRBJ2-7; either TRBD1 or TRBD2 may supply D (5 bases each). Trimming removed 1 base from V and 1 base from J, with 11 bases in between. This CDR3 spans 15 amino acids. Germline V lookup: CDR1 LGHNA, CDR2 YSLEER.

The V call is TRBV7-2, the J call TRBJ2-5; TRBD2 might be the D (7 bases). The V gene's germline CDR1 is SGHTA and CDR2 FQGNSA. CDR3 length equals 13 residues. V lost 6 bases, J lost 5 bases, and 13 bases lay in between. The CDR3 is CASRVKGGETQYF. The CDR3, as DNA: TGTGCCAGCAGGGTAAAGGGGGGGGAGACCCAGTACTTC.

The rearrangement joins TRBV27 to TRBJ2-7; unclear D gene. The CDR3 has 13 residues. Germline CDR1 MNHEY, CDR2 SMNVEV (reference sequence). The V gene lost 8 bases and the J gene lost 0 bases, with 11 bases spanning the gap. This chain's CDR3 is CASVATNSYEQYF. The CDR3, as DNA: TGTGCCAGCGTCGCGACAAACTCCTACGAGCAGTACTTC.

The rearrangement joins TRBV7-8 to TRBJ2-7; D gene ambiguous. CDR1 is SGHVS and CDR2 is FQNEAQ in the germline V gene. The CDR3 spans 14 residues. The germline V and J ends were trimmed by 5 bases and 4 bases, with 15 bases remaining between them. CDR3 nucleotides: TGTGCCAGCAGCCCGACGACTGGATCTTACGAGCAGTACTTC. It specifies CASSPTTGSYEQYF.

This clonotype was detected a few times. This sequence joins TRBV20-1 and TRBJ2-3, with TRBD2 matching over 13 bases. With V trimmed by 6 bases and J by 3 bases, 6 bases remained unmatched. The germline V gene has CDR1 DFQATT and CDR2 SNEGSKA (reference sequence). The CDR3 is made up of 15 amino acids. DNA of the CDR3: TGCAGTGCAATCCGGACTAGCGGGAGAACAGATACGCAGTATTTT. Translated, it gives CSAIRTSGRTDTQYF.

The V gene is TRBV15, the J gene TRBJ2-4, with D tentatively TRBD1 or TRBD2 (5 bases each). Trimming cost V 3 bases and J 0 bases, with 24 bases left between them. CDR3 length: 20 amino acids. The germline CDR1 and CDR2 sequences are LNHNV and YYDKDF (reference sequence). The CDR3: CATSSASGTSFGLAKNIQYF. DNA of the CDR3: TGTGCCACCAGCAGTGCGTCCGGGACCTCTTTTGGACTAGCCAAAAACATTCAGTACTTC.

This sequence joins TRBV9 and TRBJ2-7; D perhaps matches TRBD2 (6 bases). Between the trimmed V and J ends, which lost 0 bases and 7 bases, there was a span of 14 bases. Germline V gene lookup returns CDR1 SGDLS and CDR2 YYNGEE. CDR3 length: 14 amino acids. The CDR3 spells CASSVAGTGDEQYF. DNA of the CDR3: TGTGCCAGCAGCGTAGCAGGGACTGGGGATGAGCAGTACTTC.

This chain links TRBV9 with TRBJ2-1; 8 bases line up with TRBD2. V shed 3 bases, J shed 9 bases, and the junction held 14 bases outside the gene matches. This CDR3 spans 16 amino acids. The germline V gene has CDR1 SGDLS and CDR2 YYNGEE. As DNA, the CDR3 is TGTGCCAGCAGCGCCCCCGGGACTAGTAGGGCCGGTGAGCAGTTCTTC. Translating gives CASSAPGTSRAGEQFF.

The chain is built from TRBV5-1 and TRBJ1-2; D is possibly TRBD1 (5 bases). The CDR3 has 13 amino acids. The germline V and J ends were trimmed by 0 bases and 6 bases, with 9 bases remaining between them. The V gene's germline CDR1 is SGHRS and CDR2 YFSETQ. The CDR3, as DNA: TGCGCCAGCAGCTTGGACAGGAAGGATGGCTACACCTTC. Residues: CASSLDRKDGYTF.

This clonotype showed up just a few times. CDR3 nucleotides: TGTGCCAGCAGCCCTATGACAGGGGGCATCAATGGCTACACCTTC. It translates to CASSPMTGGINGYTF. The genes are TRBV7-2 and TRBJ1-2; 10 bases align to TRBD1. Germline CDR1 is SGHTA and CDR2 is FQGNSA. V gave up 5 bases and J gave up 6 bases; unmatched junction bases: 9. The CDR3 length is 15 residues.

The chain uses TRBV5-8 and TRBJ2-7, with 11 bases aligning to TRBD2. Germline loops: CDR1 SGHTS, CDR2 YDEGEE. This CDR3 has 19 amino acids. V lost 4 bases, J lost 3 bases, and 18 bases stayed unmatched. As DNA, the CDR3 is TGTGCCAGCAGCGGGGCGACTAGCGGGGCACCCGGAGCCTTCTACGAGCAGTACTTC. Amino acids: CASSGATSGAPGAFYEQYF.

This clonotype was detected once. The CDR3 DNA is TGTGCCAGCAGCCCCCAGACAGGGGGTCACGGGGAGCTGTTTTTT. Its translation: CASSPQTGGHGELFF. The V call is TRBV9, the J call TRBJ2-2, with TRBD1 matching 9 bases. In germline, CDR1 is SGDLS, CDR2 YYNGEE. Losses at the gene ends were 4 bases for V and 7 bases for J; bases not matched to a gene: 8. CDR3 length: 15 residues.

The rearrangement links TRBV5-4 to TRBJ2-3; 8 bases are shared with TRBD2. CDR1 SGHNT and CDR2 YYREEE come from the germline V gene (reference sequence). With 1 base clipped from V and 5 bases from J, the junction kept 6 bases outside the gene matches. The CDR3 runs 15 residues. The CDR3 sequence is CASSLWREVGDTQYF. In DNA, the CDR3 is TGTGCCAGCAGCTTGTGGCGGGAGGTCGGAGATACGCAGTATTTT. Full variable domain (missing parts from reference TRBV5-4 and TRBJ2-3): ETGVTQSPTHLIKTRGQQVTLRCSSQSGHNTVSWYQQALGQGPQFIFQYYREEENGRGNFPPRFSGLQFPNYSSELNVNALELDDSALYLCASSLWREVGDTQYFGPGTRLTVL.

This clonotype was seen only a few times. The chain is built from TRBV2 and TRBJ2-5; 9 nucleotides line up with TRBD2. The J call may be mistaken, given a closer DNA end match to TRBJ2-1. CDR1 and CDR2 (germline): SNHLY, FYNNEI. The CDR3 runs to 15 residues. CDR3 sequence reads: CASSVPAGGLNEQFF. The CDR3 DNA reads TGTGCCAGCAGTGTCCCAGCGGGGGGTCTCAATGAGCAGTTCTTC.

This CDR3 reads CASSQVGAPTEQFF. CDR3 sequence (DNA): TGTGCCAGCAGCCAGGTTGGGGCCCCGACTGAGCAGTTCTTC. The J gene is TRBJ2-1, the V gene TRBV4-2; maybe TRBD1 (5 bases). The CDR3 contains 14 residues. V lost 3 bases and J 9 bases, leaving 15 bases between the germline ends. Germline CDR1 is LGHNA and CDR2 is YNFKEQ.

V is TRBV20-1 and J is TRBJ2-5; D may correspond to TRBD1 or TRBD2 (5 bases each). Germline V gene lookup returns CDR1 DFQATT and CDR2 SNEGSKA (reference sequence). The CDR3 covers 13 residues. Trimming shortened V by 3 bases and J by 9 bases, and 17 bases separated the two germline ends. In DNA form, the CDR3 reads TGCAGTGCTAGTCCCCAGGGTACCGGGGCCCAGTACTTC. It translates to CSASPQGTGAQYF.